The 32 T cell receptor beta chains below all came from one sample that was sequenced in a study of T cells in narcolepsy. Assay: immunoSEQ multiplex PCR; the TCRdb copy retains only in-frame clones and omits some. The sample shows about 30,000 clones, 83% of them seen only once. Sequencing was done on a sample of CD45RA- memory CD4+ T cells from PBMCs. The receptor set was obtained from a human donor with narcolepsy.

The chain carries TRBV10-3 and TRBJ2-2; TRBD1 might be the D (8 bases). The ends were cut back, 5 bases at V and 5 bases at J, with 24 bases in the middle. Germline CDR1 and CDR2: ENHRY and SYGVKD. This CDR3 is 18 amino acids long. The chain's CDR3 is CAISSTTGGVGRTGELFF. The DNA for the CDR3 is TGTGCCATCAGTTCCACCACAGGGGGGGTAGGTCGGACCGGGGAGCTGTTTTTT.

The V gene is TRBV7-6, the J gene TRBJ1-2; D remains ambiguous. In germline, CDR1 is SGHVS, CDR2 FNYEAQ. This CDR3 has 12 amino acids. V was pared by 1 base and J by 8 bases, with 8 bases between. This CDR3 is CASSLGNSGYTF. CDR3 DNA sequence: TGTGCCAGCAGCTTAGGGAACTCCGGCTACACCTTC.

This rearrangement joins TRBV11-3 to TRBJ1-1; possibly TRBD1 for D (5 bases). Trimming took off 3 bases at V and 7 bases at J, with 9 bases between the two ends. This CDR3 has 12 amino acids. Per germline, CDR1 SGHNT and CDR2 YENEEA. This CDR3 is CASSFPDSEAFF. The CDR3 coding sequence is TGTGCCAGCAGCTTCCCCGACAGTGAAGCTTTCTTT. Combining the CDR3 with reference TRBV11-3 and TRBJ1-1 gives the whole variable domain EAGVVQSPRYKIIEKKQPVAFWCNPISGHNTLYWYLQNLGQGPELLIRYENEEAVDDSQLPKDRFSAERLKGVDSTLKIQPAELGDSAVYLCASSFPDSEAFFGQGTRLTVV.

V gene TRBV4-3 combines with J gene TRBJ2-1; tentatively, D is TRBD2 (5 bases). Trimming shortened V by 0 bases and J by 7 bases, and 13 bases separated the two germline ends. This CDR3 spans 15 amino acids. CDR1 is LGHNA and CDR2 is YSLEER in the germline V gene. The CDR3 here is CASSQDERVRNEQFF. The CDR3 DNA follows: TGCGCCAGCAGCCAAGATGAGAGGGTGAGGAATGAGCAGTTCTTC.

The chain uses TRBV4-2 and TRBJ2-3, with 8 bases identical to TRBD2. Losses at the gene ends were 0 bases for V and 6 bases for J; bases not matched to a gene: 11. This CDR3 spans 17 amino acids. Looked up from germline, CDR1 is LGHNA and CDR2 is YNFKEQ. CDR3: CASSQEGVASGLDTQYF. The CDR3 nucleotides are TGTGCCAGCAGCCAAGAAGGTGTGGCTAGCGGGTTGGATACGCAGTATTTT.

The V gene is TRBV5-1, the J gene TRBJ2-1; TRBD1 aligns across 7 bases. Per germline, CDR1 SGHRS and CDR2 YFSETQ. Germline trimming cut 4 bases from V and 6 bases from J; bases unmatched to any gene: 13. The CDR3 spans 16 residues. This chain's CDR3 is CASSKRDSLSLNEQFF. CDR3 nucleotides: TGCGCCAGCAGCAAGAGGGACAGCCTAAGCCTCAATGAGCAGTTCTTC.

This clone came up a few times. The rearrangement uses TRBV6-1 and TRBJ2-3; D remains unclear. Trimming stripped 6 bases from V and 2 bases from J, with 6 bases between. The CDR3 consists of 12 residues. Germline V gene lookup returns CDR1 MNHNS and CDR2 SASEGT. The DNA for the CDR3 is TGTGCCAGCAGACCCTCCACAGATACGCAGTATTTT. This gives the protein CASRPSTDTQYF.

The rearrangement links TRBV7-2 to TRBJ1-2, with D unclear. Germline loops: CDR1 SGHTA, CDR2 FQGNSA. The CDR3 loop spans 13 amino acids. V lost 3 bases to trimming and J lost 2 bases, with 7 bases between them. The CDR3 nucleotides read TGTGCCAGCAGCTTGGGCGGAAACTATGGCTACACCTTC. Its translation is CASSLGGNYGYTF.

In this sample, this clone turned up a few times. The rearrangement uses TRBV7-9 and TRBJ1-4; 8 bases align to TRBD1. The CDR3 is made up of 12 amino acids. Germline V gene sequence: CDR1 SEHNR, CDR2 FQNEAQ (reference sequence). V shed 5 bases and J 13 bases; nucleotides not matched to a gene: 6. Written as DNA, the CDR3 is TGTGCCAGCAGCCAGACAGGGGAGACACTGTTTTTT. Translation: CASSQTGETLFF.

The table lists this clone with a count of one. V is TRBV9 and J is TRBJ1-3; D gene ambiguous. Germline V CDR1 and CDR2: SGDLS, YYNGEE. The V end was cut by 4 bases, the J end by 2 bases, with 13 bases between. The CDR3 sequence is 15 residues long. The CDR3 reads CASSSRAFAGNTIYF. Here the CDR3 DNA reads TGTGCCAGCAGCTCGCGGGCCTTCGCTGGAAACACCATATATTTT.

The chain joins TRBV20-1 to TRBJ2-1, with D possibly called TRBD1 or TRBD2 (5 bases each). V was cut by 7 bases and J by 10 bases, with 11 bases left in between. Germline-derived CDR1 and CDR2 are DFQATT and SNEGSKA (reference sequence). There are 10 residues in the CDR3. In nucleotides, the CDR3 is TGCAGTGTTTCGGGACGGGAGCAGTTCTTC. Translated, it gives CSVSGREQFF.

The genes are TRBV6-1 and TRBJ1-2, with 9 nucleotides matching TRBD1. The CDR3 loop spans 15 amino acids. Germline V lookup: CDR1 MNHNS, CDR2 SASEGT. The trim removed 6 bases at V and 8 bases at J, leaving 13 bases unmatched. DNA for the CDR3: TGTGCCAGCAGGGCGGTACGGGGACAGGGCGGCGGCTACACCTTC. Protein product: CASRAVRGQGGGYTF.

The rearrangement links TRBV25-1 to TRBJ2-7; D is unclear. Germline V gene lookup returns CDR1 MGHDK and CDR2 SYGVNS. With 3 bases removed from V and 0 bases from J, the gap between germline ends came to 9 bases. This CDR3 has 14 amino acids. CDR3 in DNA: TGTGCCAGCAGTGATCAGACATTCTCCTACGAGCAGTACTTC. Encoded protein: CASSDQTFSYEQYF.

In this sample, this clone turned up once. The V gene is TRBV18, the J gene TRBJ2-7; possible D gene TRBD1, 6 bases. V was shortened by 0 bases and J by 6 bases, with 6 bases between the two germline ends. In germline, CDR1 is KGHSH, CDR2 LQKENI. This CDR3 comprises 12 residues. The CDR3 is CASSPPGGEQYF. Here the CDR3 DNA reads TGTGCCAGCTCACCACCAGGGGGCGAGCAGTACTTC.

The rearrangement joins TRBV6-5 to TRBJ1-2; D unclear. The ends were cut back, 8 bases at V and 1 base at J, with 8 bases in the middle. Germline V gene sequence: CDR1 MNHEY, CDR2 SVGAGI. The length of the CDR3 is 12 residues. CDR3 region: CASFTDNYGYTF. Written as DNA, the CDR3 is TGTGCCAGCTTTACGGATAACTATGGCTACACCTTC.

The J gene is TRBJ1-1, the V gene TRBV11-1, with D possibly being TRBD1 (5 bases). The CDR3 runs 13 residues. Germline CDR1 and CDR2: SGHAT and FQDESV (reference sequence). V lost 2 bases and J lost 5, with 9 bases in between. CDR3 sequence reads: CASSLQGWTEAFF. DNA for the CDR3: TGTGCCAGCAGCTTACAGGGTTGGACTGAAGCTTTCTTT. Based on the CDR3 plus reference TRBV11-1 and TRBJ1-1, the full variable domain is EAEVAQSPRYKITEKSQAVAFWCDPISGHATLYWYRQILGQGPELLVQFQDESVVDDSQLPKDRFSAERLKGVDSTLKIQPAELGDSAMYLCASSLQGWTEAFFGQGTRLTVV.

This chain joins TRBV15 and TRBJ1-1; maybe TRBD1 (6 bases). The CDR3 contains 14 residues. Germline V gene sequence: CDR1 LNHNV, CDR2 YYDKDF (reference sequence). V was trimmed by 5 bases and J by 5 bases, leaving 15 bases between them. The CDR3: CATSGTGSVTEAFF. DNA for the CDR3: TGTGCCACCAGCGGAACAGGGAGTGTGACTGAAGCTTTCTTT.

The chain recombines TRBV7-9 with TRBJ2-1; 14 bases map to TRBD2. This CDR3 has 19 residues. Germline V CDR1 and CDR2: SEHNR, FQNEAQ (reference sequence). The V segment lost 4 bases and the J segment 9 bases; nucleotides outside the gene matches: 17. The CDR3 nucleotides read TGTGCCAGCAGCTCACAACACTTACGACTAGCGGGGGGGCCAGGTGAGCAGTTCTTC. Translated: CASSSQHLRLAGGPGEQFF.

This clone showed up just once. One end of the junction is discordant with germline, which a read error may explain. This chain uses TRBV18 with TRBJ1-2, with D perhaps matching TRBD1 (5 bases). The CDR3 length is 11 residues. CDR1 KGHSH and CDR2 LQKENI come from the germline V gene. The CDR3 reads CAGSPGRGYTF. As DNA, the CDR3 is TGTGCCGGCTCACCAGGGCGCGGCTACACCTTC.

V usage is TRBV5-1 and J usage is TRBJ1-6, with 9 bases fitting TRBD1. V lost 3 bases to trimming and J lost 9 bases; unmatched junction nucleotides: 10. Germline CDR1 reads SGHRS; CDR2 reads YFSETQ. This CDR3 contains 16 residues. CDR3 bases: TGCGCCAGCAGCTCGATGGACAGGGGAGACAGTTCACCCCTCCACTTT. It codes for CASSSMDRGDSSPLHF.

The CDR3 region has the DNA TGTGCCAGCAGTGAAGGAGGGACAGGGCACACCGGGGAGCTGTTTTTT. Amino acid sequence: CASSEGGTGHTGELFF. The chain is built from TRBV2 and TRBJ2-2; TRBD1 aligns across 9 bases. The CDR3 is 16 amino acids. Per germline, CDR1 SNHLY and CDR2 FYNNEI. After removal of 1 base from V and 3 bases from J, the junction contained 3 bases not matched to a gene. Full variable domain (rest looked up from reference TRBV2 and TRBJ2-2): EPEVTQTPSHQVTQMGQEVILRCVPISNHLYFYWYRQILGQKVEFLVSFYNNEISEKSEIFDDQFSVERPDGSNFTLKIRSTKLEDSAMYFCASSEGGTGHTGELFFGEGSRLTVL.

The rearrangement links TRBV2 to TRBJ2-3, with D possibly TRBD2 on 6 matching bases. The CDR3 runs to 15 residues. Germline V gives CDR1 SNHLY, CDR2 FYNNEI. Trimming took off 6 bases at V and 5 bases at J, with 18 bases between the two ends. For the CDR3, the DNA is TGTGCCAGCAGGGGGGAGGTGACCGGAGGAGATACGCAGTATTTT. Residues: CASRGEVTGGDTQYF.

V gene TRBV29-1 combines with J gene TRBJ2-3; TRBD2 aligns across 9 bases. The CDR3 length is 14 residues. V trimming: 3 bases; J trimming: 1 base; junction bases outside the gene matches: 2. CDR1 and CDR2 (germline): SQVTM, ANQGSEA. The CDR3 is CSVDSSGGTDTQYF. CDR3 in DNA: TGCAGCGTTGATTCTAGCGGGGGCACAGATACGCAGTATTTT.

The J gene is TRBJ1-2, the V gene TRBV27; 8 bases map to TRBD1. CDR1 is MNHEY, CDR2 SMNVEV, per germline (reference sequence). J gave up 6 bases and V 4 bases, and 4 bases lay outside the gene matches. The CDR3 runs 13 residues. CDR3 sequence: CASSWTGRDGYTF. CDR3 sequence (DNA): TGTGCCAGCAGTTGGACAGGGCGAGATGGCTACACCTTC.

This rearrangement joins TRBV6-1 to TRBJ1-1; 7 positions match TRBD1. V shed 5 bases, J shed 0 bases, and the junction held 3 bases outside the gene matches. CDR3 size: 14 residues. Per the germline V gene, CDR1 is MNHNS and CDR2 is SASEGT. In DNA, the CDR3 is TGTGCCAGCAGTAACAGGGGCCTGAACACTGAAGCTTTCTTT. Translating it yields CASSNRGLNTEAFF.

This rearrangement joins TRBV19 to TRBJ1-1, with D tentatively TRBD1 (5 bases). CDR3 size: 15 residues. The germline CDR1 and CDR2 sequences are LNHDA and SQIVND (reference sequence). V was cut by 5 bases and J by 1 base, with 14 bases left in between. DNA for the CDR3: TGTGCCAGTAGTCCTATCGACAGAGGGAACACTGAAGCTTTCTTT. It yields the protein CASSPIDRGNTEAFF.

This chain joins TRBV18 and TRBJ1-5; tentative D call: TRBD1 (6 bases). Trimming left V 2 bases short and J 3 bases short, with 14 bases between. The CDR3 has 16 amino acids. Germline lookup yields CDR1 KGHSH and CDR2 LQKENI. The CDR3 DNA follows: TGTGCCAGCTCACCATCTTGGACAGACCCCAATCAGCCCCAGCATTTT. Protein product: CASSPSWTDPNQPQHF. Supplemented by reference TRBV18 and TRBJ1-5, the full variable domain reads NAGVMQNPRHLVRRRGQEARLRCSPMKGHSHVYWYRQLPEEGLKFMVYLQKENIIDESGMPKERFSAEFPKEGPSILRIQQVVRGDSAAYFCASSPSWTDPNQPQHFGDGTRLSIL.

The rearrangement joins TRBV6-5 to TRBJ2-7; D remains ambiguous. This CDR3 comprises 12 residues. V lost 5 bases and J 5 bases, leaving 10 bases between the germline ends. CDR1 and CDR2 (germline): MNHEY, SVGAGI. CDR3 in DNA: TGTGCCAGCAGTGAAGTCAGGAACGAGCAGTACTTC. Protein: CASSEVRNEQYF.

The chain's CDR3 is CASSRTGGVKNTEAFF. Here the CDR3 DNA reads TGTGCCAGTAGTAGGACAGGGGGCGTTAAGAACACTGAAGCTTTCTTT. The J gene is TRBJ1-1, the V gene TRBV19, with 11 bases that match TRBD1. This CDR3 has 16 residues. CDR1 is LNHDA and CDR2 is SQIVND in the germline V gene (reference sequence). Trimming removed 4 bases from V and 1 base from J; junction bases left unmatched: 5.

Comments on this clone: This sample includes further DNA sequences coding for the same CDR3. The gene calls are TRBV7-2 and TRBJ2-3; TRBD2 matches at 10 bases. V was pared by 4 bases and J by 0 bases, with 10 bases of the junction left unmatched. Germline CDR1 reads SGHTA; CDR2 reads FQGNSA. This CDR3 is built from 18 residues. CDR3 coding DNA: TGTGCCAGCAGCTCGACCAGCGGGGGGGCTACGAGCACAGATACGCAGTATTTT. Its protein is CASSSTSGGATSTDTQYF.

The chain is built from TRBV5-4 and TRBJ1-2; D call uncertain. The CDR3 totals 11 residues. Germline V gives CDR1 SGHNT, CDR2 YYREEE (reference sequence). V gave up 3 bases and J gave up 3 bases, with 3 bases separating them. The CDR3 region is CASSSYYGYTF. The CDR3 nucleotides are TGTGCCAGCAGCTCTTACTATGGCTACACCTTC.

The chain combines TRBV5-6 with TRBJ2-1; maybe TRBD1 (5 bases). CDR1 is SGHDT, CDR2 YYEEEE, per germline. With 2 bases removed from V and 7 bases from J, the gap between germline ends came to 7 bases. CDR3 size: 12 residues. The CDR3 DNA reads as TGTGCCAGCAGCTTCGGACAAAATGAGCAGTTCTTC. Its translation: CASSFGQNEQFF.